The 6 T cell receptor beta chains listed next were all sequenced from one sample in a study of T cells of healthy individuals. A single record per CDR3 protein comes from TCRdb applying MiXCR to the 5' RACE reads. The profile shows 40,000 to 65,000 distinct CDR3 sequences, around 15% of them singletons. These receptors were obtained from a human donor in good health.

This clonotype has at least ten counts. The chain combines TRBV29-1 with TRBJ2-7; either TRBD1 or TRBD2 may fit D (5 bases each). Germline V gene lookup returns CDR1 SQVTM and CDR2 ANQGSEA. V lost 7 bases and J 5 bases, leaving 12 bases between the germline ends. This CDR3 has 11 amino acids. The CDR3: CSGRGDDEQYF. The CDR3 DNA reads TGCAGCGGAAGAGGGGACGACGAGCAGTACTTC.

This clonotype was recorded many times. The chain carries TRBV2 and TRBJ2-3, with TRBD2 as a possible D gene (6 bases). The CDR3 runs 14 residues. Trimming took 2 bases from V and 1 from J, leaving 7 bases between them. Germline V gene sequence: CDR1 SNHLY, CDR2 FYNNEI. The CDR3 reads CASSEREGTDTQYF. The CDR3 bases are TGTGCCAGCAGTGAAAGGGAGGGCACAGATACGCAGTATTTT.

The table lists this clonotype with many counts. This chain connects TRBV7-9 to TRBJ1-2; D gene unclear. CDR1 is SEHNR and CDR2 is FQNEAQ in the germline V gene (reference sequence). The CDR3 contains 12 residues. Trimming removed 5 bases from V and 3 bases from J, with 7 bases in between. The CDR3 DNA sequence: TGTGCCAGCAGCCCCCCGCACTATGGCTACACCTTC. Its translation is CASSPPHYGYTF. Drawing the rest from reference TRBV7-9 and TRBJ1-2, the complete variable domain is DTGVSQNPRHKITKRGQNVTFRCDPISEHNRLYWYRQTLGQGPEFLTYFQNEAQLEKSRLLSDRFSAERPKGSFSTLEIQRTEQGDSAMYLCASSPPHYGYTFGSGTRLTVV.

This clonotype was seen many times. J is TRBJ1-1 and V is TRBV10-3, with TRBD1 as a possible D gene (6 bases). V dropped 5 bases and J dropped 8 bases, with 15 bases sitting between them. This CDR3 has 13 amino acids. The germline V gene encodes CDR1 ENHRY and CDR2 SYGVKD. In nucleotides, the CDR3 is TGTGCCATCAGTTCAACCAGTGACAGGGAAGCTTTCTTT. This codes for CAISSTSDREAFF.

The chain joins TRBV28 to TRBJ2-5; tentative D call: TRBD2 (6 bases). The CDR3 totals 15 residues. V lost 3 bases, J lost 2 bases, and 13 bases lay in between. Germline CDR1 reads MDHEN; CDR2 reads SYDVKM. CDR3 in amino acids: CASSFERRGQETQYF. The CDR3, as DNA: TGTGCCAGCAGTTTTGAGCGGAGGGGACAAGAGACCCAGTACTTC.

This clonotype occurred many times. V usage is TRBV7-9 and J usage is TRBJ1-3; TRBD1 might be the D (5 bases). With 6 bases removed from V and 3 bases from J, the gap between germline ends came to 15 bases. Germline CDR1 is SEHNR and CDR2 is FQNEAQ (reference sequence). CDR3 length: 15 residues. The CDR3 DNA sequence: TGTGCCAGCAGGAAGGCTGGGGGAAGTGGAAACACCATATATTTT. Its translation: CASRKAGGSGNTIYF.